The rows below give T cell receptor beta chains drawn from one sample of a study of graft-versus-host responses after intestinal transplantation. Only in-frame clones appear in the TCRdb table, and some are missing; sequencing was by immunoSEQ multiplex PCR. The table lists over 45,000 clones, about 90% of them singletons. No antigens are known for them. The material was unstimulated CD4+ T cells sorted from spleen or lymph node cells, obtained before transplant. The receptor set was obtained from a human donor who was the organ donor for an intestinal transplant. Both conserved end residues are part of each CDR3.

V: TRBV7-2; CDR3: CASSLGLAGSEQYF
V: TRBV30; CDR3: CAWSPTLGDGTDTQYF
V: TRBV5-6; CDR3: CASSLATGGFSYEQYF
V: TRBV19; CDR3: CASSIVAGKETQYF
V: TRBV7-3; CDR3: CASSLIRPPPGRVSNQPQHF
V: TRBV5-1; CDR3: CASSLGGGQGNPYF
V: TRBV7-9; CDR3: CASSREGDRAEKLFF
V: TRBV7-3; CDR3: CASSTGQGFGYTF
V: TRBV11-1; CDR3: CASSLETSGRPSSYNEQFF
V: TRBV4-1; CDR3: CASSQAVAGDYPDTQYF
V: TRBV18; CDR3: CASSPAGVQETQYF
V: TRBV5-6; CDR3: CASSLSGRRDTEAFF
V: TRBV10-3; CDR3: CAISDPSGLAGGPRGYEQYF
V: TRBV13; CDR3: CASGGSSYEQYF
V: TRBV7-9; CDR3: CASSPREGNEKLFF
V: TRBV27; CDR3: CASSPGTMPYEQYF